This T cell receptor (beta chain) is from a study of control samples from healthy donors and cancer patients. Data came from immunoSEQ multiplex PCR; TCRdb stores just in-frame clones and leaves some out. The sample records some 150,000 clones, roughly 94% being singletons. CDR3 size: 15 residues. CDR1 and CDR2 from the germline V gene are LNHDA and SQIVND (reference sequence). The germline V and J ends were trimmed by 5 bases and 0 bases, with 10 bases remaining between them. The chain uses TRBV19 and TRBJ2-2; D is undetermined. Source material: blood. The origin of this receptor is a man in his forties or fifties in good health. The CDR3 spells CASSDGRANTGELFF. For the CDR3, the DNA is TGTGCCAGTAGTGACGGACGCGCGAACACCGGGGAGCTGTTTTTT.